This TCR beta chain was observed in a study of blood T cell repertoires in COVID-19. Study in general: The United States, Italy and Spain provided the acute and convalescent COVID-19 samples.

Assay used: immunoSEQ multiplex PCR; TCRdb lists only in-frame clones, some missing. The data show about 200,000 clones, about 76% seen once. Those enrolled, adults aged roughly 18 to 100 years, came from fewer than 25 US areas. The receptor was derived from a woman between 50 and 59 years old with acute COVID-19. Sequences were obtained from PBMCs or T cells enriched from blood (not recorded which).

The CDR3 coding sequence is TGTGCCAGCAGGCCGGGACAGAACCAATACGAGCAGTACTTC. Translated: CASRPGQNQYEQYF. This chain links TRBV6-6 with TRBJ2-7; 7 bases map to TRBD1. Germline CDR1 is MNHNY and CDR2 is SVGAGI (reference sequence). Unmatched junction bases numbered 9, after V lost 6 bases and J lost 4 bases. The CDR3 covers 14 residues.